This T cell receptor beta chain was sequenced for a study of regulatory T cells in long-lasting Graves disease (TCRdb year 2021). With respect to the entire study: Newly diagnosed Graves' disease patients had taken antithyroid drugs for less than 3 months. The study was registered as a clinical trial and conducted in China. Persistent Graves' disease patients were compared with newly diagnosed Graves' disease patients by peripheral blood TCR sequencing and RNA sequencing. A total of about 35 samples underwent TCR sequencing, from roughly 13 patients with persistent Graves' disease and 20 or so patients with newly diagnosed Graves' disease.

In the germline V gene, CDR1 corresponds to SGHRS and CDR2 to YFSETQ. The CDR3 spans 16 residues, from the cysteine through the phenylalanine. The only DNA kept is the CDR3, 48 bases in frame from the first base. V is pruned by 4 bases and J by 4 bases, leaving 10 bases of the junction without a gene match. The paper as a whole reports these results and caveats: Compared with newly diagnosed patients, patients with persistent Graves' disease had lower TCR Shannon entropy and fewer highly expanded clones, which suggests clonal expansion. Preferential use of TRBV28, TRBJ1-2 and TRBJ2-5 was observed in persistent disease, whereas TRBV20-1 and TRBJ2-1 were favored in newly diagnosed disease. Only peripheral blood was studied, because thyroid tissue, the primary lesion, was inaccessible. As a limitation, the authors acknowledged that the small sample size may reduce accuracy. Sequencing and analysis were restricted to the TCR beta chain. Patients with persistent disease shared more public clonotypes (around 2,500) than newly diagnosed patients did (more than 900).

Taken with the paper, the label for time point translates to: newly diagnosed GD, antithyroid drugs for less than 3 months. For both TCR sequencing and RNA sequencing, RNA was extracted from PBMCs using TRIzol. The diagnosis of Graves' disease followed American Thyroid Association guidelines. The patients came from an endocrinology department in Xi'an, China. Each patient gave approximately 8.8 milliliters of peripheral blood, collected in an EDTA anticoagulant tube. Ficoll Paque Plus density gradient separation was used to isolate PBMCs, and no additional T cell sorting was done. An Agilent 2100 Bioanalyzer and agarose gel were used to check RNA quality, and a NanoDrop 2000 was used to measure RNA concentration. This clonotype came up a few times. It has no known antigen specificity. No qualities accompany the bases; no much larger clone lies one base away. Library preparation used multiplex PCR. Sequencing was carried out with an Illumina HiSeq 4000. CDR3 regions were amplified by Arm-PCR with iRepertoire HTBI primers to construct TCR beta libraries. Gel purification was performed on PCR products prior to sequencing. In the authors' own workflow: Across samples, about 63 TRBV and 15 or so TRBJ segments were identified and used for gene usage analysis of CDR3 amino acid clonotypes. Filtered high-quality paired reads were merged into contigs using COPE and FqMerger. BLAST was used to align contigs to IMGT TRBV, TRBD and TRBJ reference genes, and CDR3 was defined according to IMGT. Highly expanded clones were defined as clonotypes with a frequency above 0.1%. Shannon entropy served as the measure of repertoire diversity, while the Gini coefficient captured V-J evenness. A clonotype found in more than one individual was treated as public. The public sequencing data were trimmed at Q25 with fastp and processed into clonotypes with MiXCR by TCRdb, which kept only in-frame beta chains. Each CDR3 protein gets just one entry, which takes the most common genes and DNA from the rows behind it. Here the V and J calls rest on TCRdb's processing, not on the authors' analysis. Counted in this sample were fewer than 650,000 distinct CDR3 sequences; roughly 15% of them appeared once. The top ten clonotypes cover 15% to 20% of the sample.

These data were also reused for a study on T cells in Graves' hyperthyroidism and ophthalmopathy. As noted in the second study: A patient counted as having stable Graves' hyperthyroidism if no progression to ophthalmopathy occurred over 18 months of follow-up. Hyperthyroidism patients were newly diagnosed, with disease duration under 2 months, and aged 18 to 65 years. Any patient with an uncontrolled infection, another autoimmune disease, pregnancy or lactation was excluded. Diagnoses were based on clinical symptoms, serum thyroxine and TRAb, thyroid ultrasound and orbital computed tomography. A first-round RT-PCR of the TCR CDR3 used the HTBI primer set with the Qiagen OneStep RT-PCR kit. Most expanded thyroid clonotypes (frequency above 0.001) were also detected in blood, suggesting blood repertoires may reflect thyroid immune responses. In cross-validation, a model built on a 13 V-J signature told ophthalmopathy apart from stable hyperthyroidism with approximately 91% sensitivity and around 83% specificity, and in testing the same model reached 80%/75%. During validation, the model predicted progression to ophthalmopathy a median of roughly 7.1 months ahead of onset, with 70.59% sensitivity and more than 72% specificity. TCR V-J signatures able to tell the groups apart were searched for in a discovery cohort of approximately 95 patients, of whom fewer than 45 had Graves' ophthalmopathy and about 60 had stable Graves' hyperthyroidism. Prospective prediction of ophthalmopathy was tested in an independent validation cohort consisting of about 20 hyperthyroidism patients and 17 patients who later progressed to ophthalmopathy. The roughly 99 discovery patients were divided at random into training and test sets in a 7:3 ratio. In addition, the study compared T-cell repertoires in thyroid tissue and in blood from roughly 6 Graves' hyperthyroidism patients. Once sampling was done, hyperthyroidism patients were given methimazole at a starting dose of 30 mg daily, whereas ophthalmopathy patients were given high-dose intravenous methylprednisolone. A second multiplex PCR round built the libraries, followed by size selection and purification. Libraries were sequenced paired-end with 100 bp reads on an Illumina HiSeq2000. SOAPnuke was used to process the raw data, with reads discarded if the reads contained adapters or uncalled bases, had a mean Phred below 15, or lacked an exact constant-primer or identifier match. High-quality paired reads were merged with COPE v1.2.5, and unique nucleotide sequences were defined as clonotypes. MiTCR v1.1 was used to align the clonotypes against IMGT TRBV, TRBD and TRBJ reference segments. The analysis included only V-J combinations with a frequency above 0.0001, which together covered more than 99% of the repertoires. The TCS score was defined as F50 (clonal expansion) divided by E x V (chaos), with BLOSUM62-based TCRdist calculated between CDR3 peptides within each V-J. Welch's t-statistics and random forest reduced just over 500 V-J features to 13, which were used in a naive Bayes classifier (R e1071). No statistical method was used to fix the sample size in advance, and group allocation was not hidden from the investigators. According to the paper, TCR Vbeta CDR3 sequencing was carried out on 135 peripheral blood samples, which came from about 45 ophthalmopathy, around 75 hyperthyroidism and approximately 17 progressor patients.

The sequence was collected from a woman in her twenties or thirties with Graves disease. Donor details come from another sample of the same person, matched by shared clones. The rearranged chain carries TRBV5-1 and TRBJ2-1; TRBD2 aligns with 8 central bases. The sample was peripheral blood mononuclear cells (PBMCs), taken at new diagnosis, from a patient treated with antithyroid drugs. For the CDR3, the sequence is CASSSPGLGGYNEQFF. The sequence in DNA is TGCGCCAGCAGCAGCCCGGGACTAGGGGGGTACAATGAGCAGTTCTTC. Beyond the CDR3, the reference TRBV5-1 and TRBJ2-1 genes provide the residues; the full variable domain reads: KAGVTQTPRYLIKTRGQQVTLSCSPISGHRSVSWYQQTPGQGLQFLFEYFSETQRNKGNFPGRFSGRQFSNSRSEMNVSTLELGDSALYLCASSSPGLGGYNEQFFGPGTRLTVL.